These 2 T cell receptor beta chains share one sample of origin, sequenced in a study of glioma-infiltrating T cells after dendritic cell vaccination. Some clones are missing from TCRdb's copy, which holds only in-frame ones; the method was immunoSEQ multiplex PCR. The sample includes roughly 100,000 clones, approximately 80% of them seen just once. This material consisted of blood, taken before dendritic cell vaccination. The receptors originated from a human donor with glioblastoma.

V usage is TRBV27 and J usage is TRBJ1-1, with D perhaps matching TRBD1 (5 bases). CDR3 length: 14 amino acids. Trimming took off 8 bases at V and 3 bases at J, with 16 bases between the two ends. Germline V gene lookup returns CDR1 MNHEY and CDR2 SMNVEV (reference sequence). The CDR3 is CASFFWGPYTEAFF. CDR3 coding DNA: TGTGCCAGCTTCTTCTGGGGCCCGTACACTGAAGCTTTCTTT.

This clone was detected once. The chain combines TRBV7-6 with TRBJ2-1; possible D gene TRBD1, 6 bases. This CDR3 spans 15 amino acids. Per the germline V gene, CDR1 is SGHVS and CDR2 is FNYEAQ. The V and J ends lost 1 base and 5 bases respectively, with 12 bases between them. This CDR3 is CASSLGQGPHNEQFF. For the CDR3, the DNA is TGTGCCAGCAGCTTAGGGCAGGGGCCCCACAATGAGCAGTTCTTC.